This TCR beta chain came from a study of CD8 T cells in ankylosing spondylitis (dated by TCRdb to 2015 to 2018). Study-wide context: The study set out to find disease-linked TCR variants by profiling T cell receptor beta repertoires in ankylosing spondylitis patients and healthy donors. The full study cohort comprised around 25 ankylosing spondylitis patients and roughly 110 healthy donors. Peripheral blood was sampled, and synovial fluid was also collected from ankylosing spondylitis patients. Study-wide findings and limitations: Some of the motif variants had been reported before in the synovial fluid and blood of reactive arthritis patients, a finding that suggests common disease-initiation mechanisms. The disease-linked clones showed a CD8+ phenotype and occurred at relatively low frequencies in peripheral blood. A TCR beta motif made up of several highly homologous amino acid variants appeared to be characteristic of blood from ankylosing spondylitis patients. According to the report, matched synovial fluid samples from ankylosing spondylitis patients were significantly enriched for the disease-linked clones.

The sample was run on an Illumina HiSeq 2500. Quantitative 5'-RACE with molecular barcodes was used to prepare TCR beta libraries. The study's own analysis went as follows. Disease-linked TCR variants were identified with a new computational method built on a probabilistic model of VDJ rearrangement. Through fastp at Q25 and MiXCR, TCRdb rebuilt clones from the public reads, retaining in-frame beta chains. When rows share a CDR3 protein, they turn into one entry using the most common DNA and genes. The V and J calls, along with clone size, are taken from TCRdb and not from the paper's own processing. The sample records 30,000 to 45,000 distinct CDR3 sequences, around 6.2% of which are singletons. The ten top clones hold approximately 12% of the sample. From the germline V gene, CDR1 is SGHTA and CDR2 is FQGNSA. From the cysteine up to the phenylalanine, the CDR3 has a length of 16 residues. Only the CDR3 region is kept as DNA, spanning 48 bases read in frame from base 1. The germline V and J ends show losses of 5 bases and 4 bases respectively, and no gene match explains 7 bases of the junction.

This clonotype showed up many times. Its antigen is still unknown. Base-call qualities are not available, and no considerably larger clone is one nucleotide away. The receptor's source is a male donor with ankylosing spondylitis or in good health (not recorded which). Rearrangement joined TRBV7-2 to TRBJ2-1; 11 of the junction bases match TRBD1. The sample consisted of blood, either unsorted or a sorted T cell fraction (not recorded which). The DNA is TGTGCCAGCAGCACATACCGGGACAGGGGGTACAATGAGCAGTTCTTC. Translated, it gives CASSTYRDRGYNEQFF. Full variable domain (CDR3 extended with the reference TRBV7-2 and TRBJ2-1 proteins): GAGVSQSPSNKVTEKGKDVELRCDPISGHTALYWYRQSLGQGLEFLIYFQGNSAPDKSGLPSDRFSAERTGGSVSTLTIQRTQQEDSAVYLCASSTYRDRGYNEQFFGPGTRLTVL.